This T cell receptor beta chain comes out of a study of blood T cells in healthy people across ages. It was with a sample-barcoded 5' primer and a J-beta primer mix that a second PCR of about 6 to 12 cycles was run. A template-switch adaptor with 12 random nucleotides tagged each cDNA molecule. TCRdb called the 5' RACE reads again in MiXCR, with one record for every CDR3 protein. The table records 600,000 to 850,000 distinct CDR3 sequences, approximately 43% of them present only once. This clonotype has at least ten counts. The length of the CDR3 is 14 residues. Germline CDR1 reads SGHRS; CDR2 reads YFSETQ. J was trimmed by 8 bases and V by 0 bases; bases with no gene match: 5. Each donor supplied ten milliliters of peripheral blood.

Source material: blood. The clonotype was recovered from a woman aged 60-75 years in good health. The chain combines TRBV5-1 with TRBJ2-1; 7 nucleotides line up with TRBD2. The CDR3 region is CASSLAREGDEQFF. The CDR3 nucleotides are TGCGCCAGCAGCTTGGCCAGGGAGGGCGATGAGCAGTTCTTC.